The 25 T cell receptor beta chains reported below all come from one sample, sequenced in a study of naive and memory T cell subsets. An equimolar mix of two oligonucleotides served as the beta constant-region primer for TRBC1 and TRBC2. In TCRdb, the UMI-ligation and nested PCR reads were re-called with MiXCR into one record per CDR3 protein. The profile shows 140,000 to 150,000 distinct CDR3 sequences, over 15% of them singletons. Sequenced material: naive CD4+ T cells from blood. Receptor source: a human donor in good health.

This clonotype turned up a few times. V and J are TRBV20-1 and TRBJ2-1; 8 nucleotides match TRBD2. V lost 6 bases and J lost 3; bases outside the gene matches: 10. This CDR3 region has 15 residues. Germline loops: CDR1 DFQATT, CDR2 SNEGSKA (reference sequence). The CDR3 loop reads CSAKLAGSIYNEQFF. CDR3 DNA sequence: TGCAGTGCCAAGCTAGCGGGCTCAATCTACAATGAGCAGTTCTTC.

This rearrangement joins TRBV30 to TRBJ2-7, with 8 bases fitting TRBD2. The V gene end was trimmed by 5 bases and the J gene end by 4 bases; junction bases not matched to a gene: 10. The CDR3 spans 14 residues. Per germline, CDR1 GTSNPN and CDR2 SVGIG (reference sequence). CDR3 region: CAWFRSGSGYEQYF. The CDR3 region has the DNA TGTGCCTGGTTTCGGAGCGGGAGTGGATACGAGCAGTACTTC.

The chain uses TRBV5-6 and TRBJ2-7; D is perhaps TRBD1 (5 bases). Trimming stripped 3 bases from V and 2 bases from J, with 15 bases between. Germline CDR1 is SGHDT and CDR2 is YYEEEE. This CDR3 has 15 residues. CDR3 sequence: CASSWRSDKAYEQYF. CDR3 bases: TGTGCCAGCAGCTGGAGATCGGACAAAGCCTACGAGCAGTACTTC.

This chain links TRBV5-1 with TRBJ2-5, with D possibly TRBD2 on 6 matching bases. This CDR3 comprises 14 residues. The V end was cut by 3 bases, the J end by 2 bases, with 11 bases between. CDR1 and CDR2 from the germline V gene are SGHRS and YFSETQ. The CDR3 DNA reads as TGCGCCAGCAGCTCGACTAGAGTTCAAGAGACCCAGTACTTC. As protein: CASSSTRVQETQYF.

This clonotype was detected only a few times. The chain carries TRBV7-3 and TRBJ1-1, with D perhaps TRBD1 (5 bases). In germline, CDR1 is SGHTA, CDR2 FQGTGA. V was pared by 5 bases and J by 2 bases, with 9 bases between. The CDR3 consists of 13 residues. CDR3 region: CASSRDGNTEAFF. For the CDR3, the DNA is TGTGCCAGCAGCCGGGACGGTAACACTGAAGCTTTCTTT.

The table lists this clonotype with many counts. This chain joins TRBV6-6 and TRBJ2-1, with a tentative D call TRBD2 (5 bases). Trimming stripped 8 bases from V and 5 bases from J, with 10 bases between. The CDR3 is 12 amino acids. Germline assignment: CDR1 MNHNY and CDR2 SVGAGI (reference sequence). The CDR3 DNA reads as TGTGCCAGCGGCCCCGGGAACAATGAGCAGTTCTTC. Translated: CASGPGNNEQFF.

This clonotype was observed a handful of times. The CDR3, as DNA: TGTGCCAGCATCAGACTAGCGGGTGGCACCGGGGAGCTGTTTTTT. This codes for CASIRLAGGTGELFF. V and J are TRBV6-2 or TRBV6-3 and TRBJ2-2; 10 nucleotides align to TRBD2. Germline assignment: CDR1 MNHEY and CDR2 SVGEGT. The V gene end was trimmed by 7 bases and the J gene end by 4 bases; junction bases not matched to a gene: 6. CDR3 length: 15 amino acids.

The rearrangement links TRBV10-3 to TRBJ2-5, with D possibly matching TRBD1 (6 bases). Germline V lookup: CDR1 ENHRY, CDR2 SYGVKD. This CDR3 has 14 residues. V lost 6 bases to trimming and J lost 2 bases, with 13 bases between them. The CDR3 spells CAIRDSRMQETQYF. CDR3 bases: TGTGCCATCAGGGACAGCCGAATGCAAGAGACCCAGTACTTC.

This clonotype has more than one count but fewer than ten. In DNA, the CDR3 is TGCAGTGCCCCGGCTAGCGGACCAGATACGCAGTATTTT. It encodes CSAPASGPDTQYF. The rearrangement links TRBV20-1 to TRBJ2-3, with 7 bases fitting TRBD2. Germline-derived CDR1 and CDR2 are DFQATT and SNEGSKA (reference sequence). The CDR3 totals 13 residues. Losses at the gene ends were 6 bases for V and 4 bases for J; bases not matched to a gene: 7.

The table lists this clonotype with a few counts. The chain has TRBV2 and TRBJ2-7, with TRBD2 identical over 11 bases. The germline CDR1 and CDR2 sequences are SNHLY and FYNNEI. V was pared by 7 bases and J by 5 bases, with 4 bases of the junction left unmatched. The CDR3 is 13 residues long. The CDR3 loop is CASNLAGGDEQYF. CDR3 DNA: TGTGCCAGCAACCTAGCGGGAGGTGACGAGCAGTACTTC.

This chain links TRBV5-1 with TRBJ1-1, with TRBD1 matching over 7 bases. V shed 0 bases, J shed 1 base, and the junction held 3 bases outside the gene matches. Germline V CDR1 and CDR2: SGHRS, YFSETQ. This CDR3 has 15 residues. Here the CDR3 DNA reads TGCGCCAGCAGCTTGGGTTGGACAGGGAACACTGAAGCTTTCTTT. As protein: CASSLGWTGNTEAFF. The complete variable domain, with remaining parts taken from reference TRBV5-1 and TRBJ1-1, reads KAGVTQTPRYLIKTRGQQVTLSCSPISGHRSVSWYQQTPGQGLQFLFEYFSETQRNKGNFPGRFSGRQFSNSRSEMNVSTLELGDSALYLCASSLGWTGNTEAFFGQGTRLTVV.

This clonotype was found a few times. The rearrangement uses TRBV18 and TRBJ2-5; D possibly matches TRBD1 or TRBD2 (5 bases each). CDR1 KGHSH and CDR2 LQKENI come from the germline V gene. The CDR3 covers 14 residues. Trimming cost V 4 bases and J 3 bases, with 12 bases left between them. The CDR3 coding sequence is TGTGCCAGCTCACTCGGGACCGCCAAAGAGACCCAGTACTTC. It yields the protein CASSLGTAKETQYF.

J is TRBJ2-1 and V is TRBV6-2 or TRBV6-3; 8 bases are a match to TRBD2. The J segment lost 2 bases and the V segment lost 6 bases, leaving 18 bases of the junction unmatched. The CDR3 totals 19 residues. Germline V lookup: CDR1 MNHEY, CDR2 SVGEGT. CDR3 sequence (DNA): TGTGCCAGCAGCCCCGGGACTAGTGGGCCCTGGGAGGCCTACAATGAGCAGTTCTTC. This translates into CASSPGTSGPWEAYNEQFF.

This clonotype has just a few counts. In DNA, the CDR3 is TGTGCCAGCTCACCCCCCGGGATGGAGACCCAGTACTTC. Encoded protein: CASSPPGMETQYF. This chain connects TRBV18 to TRBJ2-5, with D tentatively TRBD2 (5 bases). Germline V gives CDR1 KGHSH, CDR2 LQKENI. The ends were cut back, 3 bases at V and 5 bases at J, with 10 bases in the middle. The CDR3 loop spans 13 amino acids.

This clonotype was observed a handful of times. The chain recombines TRBV6-5 with TRBJ2-7; 7 bases align to TRBD1. This CDR3 is 17 amino acids long. Losses at the gene ends were 2 bases for V and 0 bases for J; bases not matched to a gene: 10. In germline, CDR1 is MNHEY, CDR2 SVGAGI. The CDR3 DNA reads as TGTGCCAGCAGTTACAGAGCCGGGACAGCTTTCTCCTACGAGCAGTACTTC. It is translated as CASSYRAGTAFSYEQYF.

This sequence joins TRBV19 and TRBJ2-3, with 7 nucleotides matching TRBD2. Germline CDR1 is LNHDA and CDR2 is SQIVND (reference sequence). The CDR3 is made up of 17 amino acids. V was clipped by 7 bases and J by 1 base; unmatched bases: 14. The CDR3 coding sequence is TGTGCCAGTACAGGCGGGAGCTCGAATCTGGGCACAGATACGCAGTATTTT. Its translation: CASTGGSSNLGTDTQYF.

A few counts support this clonotype. The chain is built from TRBV2 and TRBJ2-7, with D tentatively TRBD1 (6 bases). V was clipped by 5 bases and J by 0 bases, with 8 bases between them. The CDR3 covers 13 residues. Germline CDR1 SNHLY, CDR2 FYNNEI. CDR3 nucleotides: TGTGCCAGCAGTAGGGACAACTCCTACGAGCAGTACTTC. It encodes CASSRDNSYEQYF.

This clonotype turned up a few times. The chain links TRBV29-1 to TRBJ2-5; 12 bases are shared with TRBD2. J lost 2 bases, V lost 2 bases, and 9 bases had no gene match. Looked up from germline, CDR1 is SQVTM and CDR2 is ANQGSEA. The CDR3 runs to 17 residues. The CDR3 reads CSVEMPSGREQQETQYF. DNA for the CDR3: TGCAGCGTTGAAATGCCTAGCGGGAGGGAGCAACAAGAGACCCAGTACTTC.

This clonotype was recorded a few times. This rearrangement joins TRBV7-9 to TRBJ1-1; a weak D match, TRBD1 (5 bases). There are 14 residues in the CDR3. Trimming removed 2 bases at V and 7 bases at J, with 14 bases between. The germline V gene encodes CDR1 SEHNR and CDR2 FQNEAQ (reference sequence). The CDR3 protein is CASSLRLGDSEAFF. Written as DNA, the CDR3 is TGTGCCAGCAGCTTACGTCTCGGCGACAGTGAAGCTTTCTTT.

Only a few counts were recorded for this clonotype. In nucleotides, the CDR3 is TGCGCCAGCAGCTTGAGGTACACCGGGGAGCTGTTTTTT. This encodes CASSLRYTGELFF. The chain recombines TRBV5-1 with TRBJ2-2, with D uncertain. The germline CDR1 and CDR2 sequences are SGHRS and YFSETQ. This CDR3 spans 13 amino acids. Between the trimmed V and J ends, which lost 1 base and 3 bases, there was a span of 4 bases.

J is TRBJ2-3 and V is TRBV27, with TRBD2 identical over 10 bases. Germline CDR1 and CDR2: MNHEY and SMNVEV (reference sequence). V was pared by 5 bases and J by 0 bases, with 8 bases of the junction left unmatched. This CDR3 is built from 17 residues. The CDR3 bases are TGTGCCAGCAGTCAATGGGTGACTAGCGGGAGCACAGATACGCAGTATTTT. Translating it yields CASSQWVTSGSTDTQYF.

This clonotype was detected only a few times. The chain employs TRBV28 and TRBJ2-7; D not certain. The CDR3 runs 12 residues. V dropped 3 bases and J dropped 4 bases, with 7 bases sitting between them. Germline V lookup: CDR1 MDHEN, CDR2 SYDVKM. The CDR3 bases are TGTGCCAGCAGTTTCACACCTTACGAGCAGTACTTC. Residues: CASSFTPYEQYF.

This clonotype has a count of ten or more. The rearrangement links TRBV20-1 to TRBJ1-6; unclear D gene. The CDR3 is 15 residues long. Trimming removed 0 bases from V and 9 bases from J, with 15 bases in between. CDR1 and CDR2 (germline): DFQATT, SNEGSKA (reference sequence). CDR3 in DNA: TGCAGTGCTAGAGATCCGACGATCAAAGGTTCACCCCTCCACTTT. Its translation: CSARDPTIKGSPLHF.

The gene calls are TRBV5-1 and TRBJ2-3, with D possibly matching TRBD1 (5 bases). This CDR3 has 13 residues. Between the trimmed V and J ends, which lost 2 bases and 3 bases, there was a span of 7 bases. Germline assignment: CDR1 SGHRS and CDR2 YFSETQ. The CDR3 DNA is TGCGCCAGCAGCTTTGACAGTACAGATACGCAGTATTTT. Residues: CASSFDSTDTQYF.

In nucleotides, the CDR3 is TGCAGTGCTAGCCGACTTAGCGGGAGTTACTACAATGAGCAGTTCTTC. It translates to CSASRLSGSYYNEQFF. The J gene is TRBJ2-1, the V gene TRBV20-1; 9 bases fit TRBD2. From germline, CDR1 is DFQATT and CDR2 SNEGSKA (reference sequence). CDR3 length: 16 amino acids. Unmatched junction bases numbered 9, after V lost 3 bases and J lost 3 bases.